The entry that follows covers one T cell receptor beta chain sequence. Trimming cost V 5 bases and J 7 bases, with 11 bases left between them. CDR1 and CDR2 (germline): MDHEN, SYDVKM. This CDR3 comprises 12 residues. This sample is drawn from a study of somatic mutations in cytotoxic T cells in rheumatoid arthritis. Authors' methods: Matching published virus-specific TCRB sequences was rare for patient CD8+ clones that were larger than 1%. The method was immunoSEQ multiplex PCR; TCRdb's version includes in-frame clones alone and lacks a portion of them. For V, J and clone size, that table is used; D and trimming come from the DNA. This table has about 15,000 clones, roughly 80% appearing once.

This chain links TRBV28 with TRBJ1-2; no reliable D call. Material for sequencing was CD8+ T cells sorted from blood. The sequence derives from an adult with rheumatoid arthritis. CDR3 residues: CASSNDLRGYTF. In nucleotides, the CDR3 is TGTGCCAGCAGTAACGACCTGCGTGGCTACACCTTC.